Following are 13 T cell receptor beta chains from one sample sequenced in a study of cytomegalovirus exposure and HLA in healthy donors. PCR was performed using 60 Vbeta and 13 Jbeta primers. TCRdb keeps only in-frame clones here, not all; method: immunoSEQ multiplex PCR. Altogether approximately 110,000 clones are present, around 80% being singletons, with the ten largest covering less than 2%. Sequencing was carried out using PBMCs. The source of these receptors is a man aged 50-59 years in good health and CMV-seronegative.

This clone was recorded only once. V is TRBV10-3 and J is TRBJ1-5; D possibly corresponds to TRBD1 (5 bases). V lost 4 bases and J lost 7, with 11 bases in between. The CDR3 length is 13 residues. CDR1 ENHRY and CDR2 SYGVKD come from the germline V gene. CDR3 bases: TGTGCCATCAGTGGTGCAGGGAACCAGCCCCAGCATTTT. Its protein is CAISGAGNQPQHF.

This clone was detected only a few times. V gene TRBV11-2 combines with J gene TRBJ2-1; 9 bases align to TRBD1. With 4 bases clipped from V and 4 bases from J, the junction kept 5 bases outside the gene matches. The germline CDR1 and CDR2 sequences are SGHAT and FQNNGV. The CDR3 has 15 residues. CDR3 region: CASSSSDRGYNEQFF. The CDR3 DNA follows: TGTGCCAGCAGCTCTTCGGACAGGGGTTACAATGAGCAGTTCTTC.

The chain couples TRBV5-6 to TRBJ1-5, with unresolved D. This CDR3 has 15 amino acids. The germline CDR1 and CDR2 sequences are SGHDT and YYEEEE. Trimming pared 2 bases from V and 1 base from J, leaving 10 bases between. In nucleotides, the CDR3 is TGTGCCAGCAGCTTTGGGCGCCTGAGCAATCAGCCCCAGCATTTT. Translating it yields CASSFGRLSNQPQHF.

In nucleotides, the CDR3 is TGCGCCAGTGCCCAACAGGGGGCGCGGGTGGAGACCCAGTACTTC. It translates to CASAQQGARVETQYF. This sequence joins TRBV5-1 and TRBJ2-5, with 9 bases fitting TRBD1. This CDR3 is 15 amino acids long. V lost 8 bases, J lost 5 bases, and 13 bases stayed unmatched. Germline values: CDR1 SGHRS, CDR2 YFSETQ.

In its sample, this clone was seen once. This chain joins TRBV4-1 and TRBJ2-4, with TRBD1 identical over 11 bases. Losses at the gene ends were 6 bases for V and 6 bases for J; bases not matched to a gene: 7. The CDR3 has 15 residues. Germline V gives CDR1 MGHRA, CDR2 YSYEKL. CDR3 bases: TGCGCCAGCAGTCCCTTAGGGACAGGGGGAAACATTCAGTACTTC. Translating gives CASSPLGTGGNIQYF.

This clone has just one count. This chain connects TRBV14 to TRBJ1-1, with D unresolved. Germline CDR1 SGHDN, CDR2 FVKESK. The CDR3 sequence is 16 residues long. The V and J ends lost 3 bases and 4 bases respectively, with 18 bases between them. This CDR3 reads CASSQLSPPGSTEAFF. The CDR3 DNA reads TGTGCCAGCAGCCAGCTTTCCCCCCCGGGAAGCACTGAAGCTTTCTTT.

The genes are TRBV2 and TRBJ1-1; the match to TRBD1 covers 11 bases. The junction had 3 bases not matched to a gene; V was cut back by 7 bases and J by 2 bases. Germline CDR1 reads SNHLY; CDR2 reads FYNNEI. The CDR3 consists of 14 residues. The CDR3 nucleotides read TGTGCCAGCATCTGGACAGGGGGCAACACTGAAGCTTTCTTT. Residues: CASIWTGGNTEAFF.

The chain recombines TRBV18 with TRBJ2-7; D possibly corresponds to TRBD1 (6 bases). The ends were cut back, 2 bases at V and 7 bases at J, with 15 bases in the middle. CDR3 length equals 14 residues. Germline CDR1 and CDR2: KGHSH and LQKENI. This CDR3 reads CASSPTQGQQEQYV. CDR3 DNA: TGTGCCAGCTCACCAACCCAGGGGCAGCAAGAGCAGTACGTC.

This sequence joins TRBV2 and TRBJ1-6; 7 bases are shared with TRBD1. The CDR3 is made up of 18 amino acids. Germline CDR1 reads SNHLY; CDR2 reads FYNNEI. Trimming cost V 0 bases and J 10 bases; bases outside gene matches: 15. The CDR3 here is CASSEAKEGQRMISPLHF. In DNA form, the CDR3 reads TGTGCCAGCAGTGAAGCGAAAGAGGGACAGCGGATGATCTCACCCCTCCACTTT. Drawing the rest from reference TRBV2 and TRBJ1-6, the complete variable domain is EPEVTQTPSHQVTQMGQEVILRCVPISNHLYFYWYRQILGQKVEFLVSFYNNEISEKSEIFDDQFSVERPDGSNFTLKIRSTKLEDSAMYFCASSEAKEGQRMISPLHFGNGTRLTVT.

CDR3 in amino acids: CASSLRESSYNEQFF. The CDR3 DNA reads as TGTGCCAGCAGCCTTCGGGAGAGCTCCTACAATGAGCAGTTCTTC. The chain is built from TRBV7-9 and TRBJ2-1; D may be TRBD2 (6 bases). The V gene lost 5 bases and the J gene lost 0 bases, with 11 bases spanning the gap. The CDR3 contains 15 residues. Germline V CDR1 and CDR2: SEHNR, FQNEAQ (reference sequence). Complete variable domain (other parts from reference TRBV7-9 and TRBJ2-1): DTGVSQNPRHKITKRGQNVTFRCDPISEHNRLYWYRQTLGQGPEFLTYFQNEAQLEKSRLLSDRFSAERPKGSFSTLEIQRTEQGDSAMYLCASSLRESSYNEQFFGPGTRLTVL.

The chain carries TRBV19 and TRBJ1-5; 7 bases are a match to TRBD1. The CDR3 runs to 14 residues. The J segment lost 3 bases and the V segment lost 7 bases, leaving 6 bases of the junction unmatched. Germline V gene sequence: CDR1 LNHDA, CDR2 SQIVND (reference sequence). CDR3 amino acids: CASTDRAHNQPQHF. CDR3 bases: TGTGCCAGTACCGACAGGGCCCACAATCAGCCCCAGCATTTT. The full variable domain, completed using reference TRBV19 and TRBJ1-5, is DGGITQSPKYLFRKEGQNVTLSCEQNLNHDAMYWYRQDPGQGLRLIYYSQIVNDFQKGDIAEGYSVSREKKESFPLTVTSAQKNPTAFYLCASTDRAHNQPQHFGDGTRLSIL.

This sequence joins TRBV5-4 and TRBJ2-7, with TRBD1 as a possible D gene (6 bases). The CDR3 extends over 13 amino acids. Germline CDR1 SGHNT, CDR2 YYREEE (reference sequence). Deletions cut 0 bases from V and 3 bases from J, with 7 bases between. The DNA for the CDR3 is TGTGCCAGCAGCTTGGGACAGGACTACGAGCAGTACTTC. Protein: CASSLGQDYEQYF.

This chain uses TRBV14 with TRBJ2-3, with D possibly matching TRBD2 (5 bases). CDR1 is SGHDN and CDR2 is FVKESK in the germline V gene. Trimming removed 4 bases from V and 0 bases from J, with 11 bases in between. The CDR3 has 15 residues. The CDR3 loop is CASSPRRDSTDTQYF. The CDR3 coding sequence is TGTGCCAGCAGCCCGAGACGGGATAGCACAGATACGCAGTATTTT. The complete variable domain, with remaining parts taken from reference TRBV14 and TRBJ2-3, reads EAGVTQFPSHSVIEKGQTVTLRCDPISGHDNLYWYRRVMGKEIKFLLHFVKESKQDESGMPNNRFLAERTGGTYSTLKVQPAELEDSGVYFCASSPRRDSTDTQYFGPGTRLTVL.